This T cell receptor beta chain is from a study of monozygotic twins with inflammatory bowel disease. The germline CDR1 and CDR2 sequences are MNHEY and SMNVEV (reference sequence). The CDR3 has 15 residues. Researchers collected over 2 ml of blood per donor. Each UMI, carrying a 6-nucleotide sample barcode, came from template switching. TCRdb reprocessed the 5' RACE reads; each CDR3 protein has one entry and no DNA is given. The sample data list 310,000 or so distinct CDR3 sequences. This sequence was found in a human donor with ulcerative colitis or Crohn's disease, or a healthy co-twin of an affected twin (not recorded which). The material sequenced was blood. The rearrangement links TRBV27 to TRBJ2-1; TCRdb picks TRBD1, but there is no DNA to check that call. CDR3 amino acids: CASSHNRGPHNEQFF.